The clone carrying this TCR beta chain was seen a single time. What it binds is unknown. The sample originates from a study of OX40 agonist ivuxolimab in advanced cancers. On the study more broadly: While on treatment, patients had intravenous ivuxolimab at 0.01 to 10 mg/kg every 2 weeks. Each dose-escalation patient presented with hepatocellular carcinoma, melanoma, renal cell or head and neck cancer.

Sequencing used immunoSEQ multiplex PCR; TCRdb keeps in-frame clones, though not all of them. This sample has under 40,000 clones, with about four fifths found just once. The V gene lost 5 bases and the J gene lost 6 bases, with 20 bases spanning the gap. CDR1 is SGHTA, CDR2 FQGNSA, per germline. This CDR3 has 16 residues. Study-level findings and limits: Expanded peripheral T cell antigen specificity was not determined.

This specimen consisted of CD4+ or CD8+ T cells sorted from blood, obtained in a trial of the OX40 agonist ivuxolimab. The receptor's source is an adult with an advanced solid tumor such as melanoma, head and neck, liver or kidney cancer. This rearrangement joins TRBV7-2 to TRBJ1-5, with a weak D call TRBD1 (6 bases). CDR3 loop: CASSPRGGASGQPQHF. In nucleotides, the CDR3 is TGTGCCAGCAGCCCTAGGGGGGGCGCGAGCGGTCAGCCCCAGCATTTT.